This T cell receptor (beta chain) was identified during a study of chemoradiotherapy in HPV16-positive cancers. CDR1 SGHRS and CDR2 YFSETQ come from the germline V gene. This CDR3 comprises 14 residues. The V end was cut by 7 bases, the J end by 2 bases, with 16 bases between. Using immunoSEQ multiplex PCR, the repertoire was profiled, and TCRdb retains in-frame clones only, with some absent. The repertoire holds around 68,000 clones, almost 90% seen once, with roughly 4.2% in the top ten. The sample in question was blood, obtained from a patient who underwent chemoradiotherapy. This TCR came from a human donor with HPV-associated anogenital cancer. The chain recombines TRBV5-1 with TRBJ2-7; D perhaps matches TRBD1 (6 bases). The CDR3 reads CASRTDPTPYEQYF. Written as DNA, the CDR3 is TGCGCCAGCCGGACAGACCCCACGCCCTACGAGCAGTACTTC. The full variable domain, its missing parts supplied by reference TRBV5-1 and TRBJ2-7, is KAGVTQTPRYLIKTRGQQVTLSCSPISGHRSVSWYQQTPGQGLQFLFEYFSETQRNKGNFPGRFSGRQFSNSRSEMNVSTLELGDSALYLCASRTDPTPYEQYFGPGTRLTVT.